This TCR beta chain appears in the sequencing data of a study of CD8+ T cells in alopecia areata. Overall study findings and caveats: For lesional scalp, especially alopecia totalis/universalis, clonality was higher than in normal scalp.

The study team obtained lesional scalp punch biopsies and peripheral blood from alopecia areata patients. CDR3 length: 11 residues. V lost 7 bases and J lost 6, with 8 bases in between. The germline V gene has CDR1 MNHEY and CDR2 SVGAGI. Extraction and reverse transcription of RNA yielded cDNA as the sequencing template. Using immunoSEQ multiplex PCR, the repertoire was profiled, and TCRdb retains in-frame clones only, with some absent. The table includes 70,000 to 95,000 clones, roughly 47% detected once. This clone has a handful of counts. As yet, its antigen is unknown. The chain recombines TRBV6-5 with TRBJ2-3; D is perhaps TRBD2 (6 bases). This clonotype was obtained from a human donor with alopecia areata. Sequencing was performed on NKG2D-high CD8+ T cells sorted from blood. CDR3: CASIRGDTQYF. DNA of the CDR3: TGTGCCAGCATCCGGGGGGATACGCAGTATTTT.